The 12 T cell receptor beta chains below come from one sample, sequenced in a study of response to subunit inactivated influenza vaccine (dated by TCRdb to the late 2010s). Library preparation used RT-PCR. The sequencer listed for this sample is Illumina HiSeq 2500. TCRdb redid the processing of the public reads, applying fastp at Q25 and MiXCR, and retained in-frame beta chains. CDR3 protein duplicates are merged, each entry listing the most common genes and DNA. Recorded for this sample are 170,000 or so distinct CDR3 sequences; about 10% of them occurred a single time. The ten largest clones take up roughly 33% of the sample. This specimen consisted of CD8+ T cells sorted from PBMCs, obtained less than 30 months after vaccination. These TCRs come from a man aged 45 to 75 who received an inactivated influenza vaccine. Donor details come from another sample of the same person, matched by shared clones.

This sequence joins TRBV5-8 and TRBJ2-1; possibly TRBD2 for D (6 bases). The V and J ends lost 3 bases and 4 bases respectively, with 17 bases between them. The CDR3 covers 16 residues. Germline V gene lookup returns CDR1 SGHTS and CDR2 YDEGEE. Here the CDR3 DNA reads TGTGCCAGCAGCTCATATCTGGGACTTCTATACAATGAGCAGTTCTTC. This gives the protein CASSSYLGLLYNEQFF.

Only a few counts were recorded for this clonotype. The rearrangement uses TRBV7-8 and TRBJ2-7; possibly TRBD2 for D (7 bases). Deletions cut 3 bases from V and 6 bases from J, with 18 bases between. The CDR3 loop spans 15 amino acids. The germline V gene has CDR1 SGHVS and CDR2 FQNEAQ. The CDR3 region is CASSLGGGLLGEQYF. CDR3 nucleotides: TGTGCCAGCAGCTTGGGAGGGGGACTCCTCGGCGAGCAGTACTTC.

This clonotype was observed a few times. V usage is TRBV9 and J usage is TRBJ2-2; D might be TRBD1 (6 bases). V was shortened by 1 base and J by 5 bases, with 18 bases between the two germline ends. The CDR3 runs 17 residues. The germline gives CDR1 SGDLS, CDR2 YYNGEE. The CDR3 here is CASSVSVDSPETGELFF. CDR3 nucleotides: TGTGCCAGCAGCGTATCCGTGGACAGTCCTGAAACCGGGGAGCTGTTTTTT. Filled out from reference TRBV9 and TRBJ2-2, the complete variable domain reads DSGVTQTPKHLITATGQRVTLRCSPRSGDLSVYWYQQSLDQGLQFLIQYYNGEERAKGNILERFSAQQFPDLHSELNLSSLELGDSALYFCASSVSVDSPETGELFFGEGSRLTVL.

CDR3 bases: TGTGCCAGTAGTCCTACGCCGGGTACTAGCACAGATACGCAGTATTTT. Protein: CASSPTPGTSTDTQYF. This sequence joins TRBV19 and TRBJ2-3; D is undetermined. CDR1 is LNHDA and CDR2 is SQIVND in the germline V gene (reference sequence). Trimming removed 5 bases at V and 0 bases at J, with 15 bases between. This CDR3 contains 16 residues.

CDR3 in amino acids: CAWSVGVGADTQYF. In DNA, the CDR3 is TGTGCCTGGAGTGTAGGGGTAGGGGCAGATACGCAGTATTTT. This chain connects TRBV30 to TRBJ2-3; tentatively, D is TRBD1 (5 bases). CDR3 size: 14 residues. The V gene lost 0 bases and the J gene lost 4 bases, with 11 bases spanning the gap. The germline V gene has CDR1 GTSNPN and CDR2 SVGIG (reference sequence).

The chain carries TRBV7-8 and TRBJ2-1; 8 bases are shared with TRBD1. With 0 bases clipped from V and 6 bases from J, the junction kept 7 bases outside the gene matches. Germline V CDR1 and CDR2: SGHVS, FQNEAQ. The CDR3 totals 16 residues. DNA of the CDR3: TGTGCCAGCAGCTTAGCGCCCAGGGGGCGCCCCAATGAGCAGTTCTTC. This sequence encodes CASSLAPRGRPNEQFF.

The chain uses TRBV12-3 or TRBV12-4 and TRBJ2-7; 9 bases are a match to TRBD2. The CDR3 has 14 residues. Trimming removed 3 bases from V and 2 bases from J; junction bases left unmatched: 2. In DNA form, the CDR3 reads TGTGCCAGCAGTTTCGGCGGGAGGGCCTACGAGCAGTACTTC. Translation: CASSFGGRAYEQYF.

This clonotype has only a few counts. The gene calls are TRBV4-2 and TRBJ2-1, with TRBD2 matching 9 bases. The germline CDR1 and CDR2 sequences are LGHNA and YNFKEQ. The CDR3 contains 16 residues. With V trimmed by 0 bases and J by 10 bases, 10 bases remained unmatched. As DNA, the CDR3 is TGTGCCAGCAGCCAAGATATGGCGGGGGGGCCGAGCGAGCAGTTCTTC. Translated, it gives CASSQDMAGGPSEQFF.

The chain links TRBV15 to TRBJ2-3; D is unresolved. The V gene's germline CDR1 is LNHNV and CDR2 YYDKDF (reference sequence). V lost 3 bases, J lost 0 bases, and 10 bases lay in between. The CDR3 spans 15 residues. The CDR3 DNA reads TGTGCCACCAGCAGGGGGATAACTAGCACAGATACGCAGTATTTT. Translated, it gives CATSRGITSTDTQYF.

The sample holds a few counts of this clonotype. This chain connects TRBV14 to TRBJ2-4; D remains ambiguous. Germline loops: CDR1 SGHDN, CDR2 FVKESK. Trimming shortened V by 0 bases and J by 3 bases, and 9 bases separated the two germline ends. The length of the CDR3 is 15 residues. The CDR3 reads CASSQDWNSKNIQYF. The CDR3 region has the DNA TGTGCCAGCAGCCAAGATTGGAACAGCAAAAACATTCAGTACTTC.

The V gene is TRBV6-2 or TRBV6-3, the J gene TRBJ2-7; 11 nucleotides agree with TRBD2. The CDR3 runs 18 residues. The J segment lost 6 bases and the V segment lost 0 bases, leaving 13 bases of the junction unmatched. Germline CDR1 reads MNHEY; CDR2 reads SVGEGT. CDR3 sequence reads: CASSYSILAGGRMGEQYF. The CDR3 DNA reads as TGTGCCAGCAGTTACTCGATTCTAGCGGGAGGCCGGATGGGCGAGCAGTACTTC.

This clonotype is labeled medium-sized. V is TRBV5-5 and J is TRBJ2-7; 10 bases align to TRBD2. V shed 4 bases and J 4 bases; nucleotides not matched to a gene: 8. The CDR3 consists of 15 residues. Germline values: CDR1 SGHKS, CDR2 YYEKEE (reference sequence). CDR3 nucleotide sequence: TGTGCCAGCAGCGGGCCCCATAGCGGGAGGTACGAGCAGTACTTC. Encoded protein: CASSGPHSGRYEQYF.